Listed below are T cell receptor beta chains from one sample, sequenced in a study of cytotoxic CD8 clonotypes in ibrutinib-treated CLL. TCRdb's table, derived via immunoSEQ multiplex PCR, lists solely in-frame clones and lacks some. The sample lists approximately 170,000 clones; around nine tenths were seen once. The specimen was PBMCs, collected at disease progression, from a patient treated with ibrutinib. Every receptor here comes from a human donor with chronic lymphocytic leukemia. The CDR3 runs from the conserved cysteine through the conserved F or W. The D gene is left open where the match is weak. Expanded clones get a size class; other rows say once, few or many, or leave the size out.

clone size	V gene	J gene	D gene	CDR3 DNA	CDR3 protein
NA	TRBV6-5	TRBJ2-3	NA	TGTGCCAGCAGTTACTCACAGGGACATAGCACAGATACGCAGTATTTT	CASSYSQGHSTDTQYF
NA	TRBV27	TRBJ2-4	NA	TGTGCCAGCAGTTTAGGGGTCAAAAACATTCAGTACTTC	CASSLGVKNIQYF
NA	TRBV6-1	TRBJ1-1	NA	TGTGCCAGCAGTGCCAGGGGCCCTGAAGCTTTCTTT	CASSARGPEAFF
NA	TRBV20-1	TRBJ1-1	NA	TGCAGTGCTGAACCAGGGAATTTCTTT	CSAEPGNFF
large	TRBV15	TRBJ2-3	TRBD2	TGTGCCACCAGCACAGGAAGGTGCAAAGTGCGTGAGAGGCTAGCGGTCACAGATACGCAGTATTTT	CATSTGRCKVRERLAVTDTQYF
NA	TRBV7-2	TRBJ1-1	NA	TGTGCCAGCAGCATCGCTGCCGAGAGAAGAGCTTTCTTT	CASSIAAERRAFF
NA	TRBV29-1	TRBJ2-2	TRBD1	TGCAGCGTCCACCGGACAGGGACGAACACCGGGGAGCTGTTTTTT	CSVHRTGTNTGELFF
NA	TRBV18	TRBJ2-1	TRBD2	TGTGCCAGCTCACCCCCGCTAGCGGGGAACCACAATGAGCAGTTCTTC	CASSPPLAGNHNEQFF
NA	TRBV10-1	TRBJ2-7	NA	TGCGCCAGCAGTGGTGTTAGGCGGCTAGCGTCCTACGAGCAGTACTTC	CASSGVRRLASYEQYF
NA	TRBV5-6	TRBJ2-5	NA	TGTGCCAGCAGCCCCGAGACTAGTCGGCAAGAGACCCAGTACTTC	CASSPETSRQETQYF
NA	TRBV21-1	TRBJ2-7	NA	TGTGCCAGCAGCCTAACGATTGAACCCTACGAGCAGTACTTC	CASSLTIEPYEQYF
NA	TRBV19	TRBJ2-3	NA	TGTGCCAGTAGTATCTCGACAGATACGCAGTATTTT	CASSISTDTQYF
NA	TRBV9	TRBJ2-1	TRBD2	TGTGCCAGCGGAGCGGGGGGCTGGGATGAGCAGTTCTTC	CASGAGGWDEQFF
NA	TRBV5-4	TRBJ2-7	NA	TGTGCCAGCAGCTCGGAGGGGAGCGAGCAGTACTTC	CASSSEGSEQYF
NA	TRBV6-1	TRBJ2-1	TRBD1	TGTGCCAGCACCTTAACAGGGGTCAATGAGCAGTTCTTC	CASTLTGVNEQFF
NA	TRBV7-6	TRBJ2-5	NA	TGTGCCAGCAGCTTTGGAACAGGGACGGAGACCCAGTACTTC	CASSFGTGTETQYF
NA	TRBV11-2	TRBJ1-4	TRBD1	TGTGCCAGCAGCGTAGGGACAGGGGGAGTTGAAAAACTGTTTTTT	CASSVGTGGVEKLFF
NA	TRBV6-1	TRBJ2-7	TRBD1	TGTGCCAGCAGTGAAGAACCGGGACAGGGTGCCGAGCAGTACTTC	CASSEEPGQGAEQYF
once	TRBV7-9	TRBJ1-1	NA	TGTGCCAGCAGCCCCCGGGATGGGCCGAACACTGAAGCTTTCTTT	CASSPRDGPNTEAFF
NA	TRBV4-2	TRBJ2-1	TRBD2	TGTGCCAGCAGCCAAGGGCTAGCGGGGAACAATGAGCAGTTCTTC	CASSQGLAGNNEQFF
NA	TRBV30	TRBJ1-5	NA	TGTGCCTGGGCTGGCGGCGGGGGCCTCAATCAGCCCCAGCATTTT	CAWAGGGGLNQPQHF
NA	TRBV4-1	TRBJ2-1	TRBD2	TGCGCCAGCAGCCCCAGGGGGCTAGCGGGAGGCCAAGGAAATGAGCAGTTCTTC	CASSPRGLAGGQGNEQFF
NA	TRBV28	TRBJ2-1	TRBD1	TGTGCCAGCACTCCGGGACAGGCCTACAATGAGCAGTTCTTC	CASTPGQAYNEQFF
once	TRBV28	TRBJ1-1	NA	TGTGCCAGCAGTTTATACATAACAGGGAGGGGTGAAGCTTTCTTT	CASSLYITGRGEAFF
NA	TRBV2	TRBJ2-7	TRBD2	TGTGCCAGCAAGAAGCGGGAGGGCAGCAACGAGCAGTACTTC	CASKKREGSNEQYF
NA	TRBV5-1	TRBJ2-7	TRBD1	TGCGCCAGCAGCCCCGGGACAGTCTCCTACGAGCAGTACTTC	CASSPGTVSYEQYF
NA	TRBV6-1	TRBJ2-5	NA	TGTGCCAGCAGTGAAGCGCTAGGTCAGTGGGAGACCCAGTACTTC	CASSEALGQWETQYF
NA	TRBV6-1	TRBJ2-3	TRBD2	TGTGCCAGCAGTGGCCCACTAGCGGGCCTCAGAGATACGCAGTATTTT	CASSGPLAGLRDTQYF
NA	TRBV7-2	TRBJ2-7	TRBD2	TGTGCCAGCAGCCCAACCGGGACTAGCGCAAGATCCTACGAGCAGTACTTC	CASSPTGTSARSYEQYF
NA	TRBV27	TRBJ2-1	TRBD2	TGTGCCAGCAGTTACTCCCCGGGGGGGCTAGGGAATGAGCAGTTCTTC	CASSYSPGGLGNEQFF
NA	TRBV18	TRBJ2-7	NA	TGTGCCAGCTCACCACGGCAGGGCGGCGAGCAGTACTTC	CASSPRQGGEQYF
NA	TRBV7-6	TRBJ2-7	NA	TGTGCCAGCAGCTTAGCTCTAGTCTACGAGCAGTACTTC	CASSLALVYEQYF
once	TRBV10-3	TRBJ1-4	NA	TGTGCCATCAGTGAGTCCGCGGGCAGAACTAATGAAAAACTGTTTTTT	CAISESAGRTNEKLFF
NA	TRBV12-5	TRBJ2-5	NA	TGTGCTAGTGGTTTTCGTAGTGGGGGAGCAGAGACCCAGTACTTC	CASGFRSGGAETQYF
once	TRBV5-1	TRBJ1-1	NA	TGCGCCAGCAGCTTGCAGGACACTACTGAAGCTTTCTTT	CASSLQDTTEAFF
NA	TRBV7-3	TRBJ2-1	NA	TGTGCCAGCAGCCAAATAGGGGGGTTCAATGAGCAGTTCTTC	CASSQIGGFNEQFF
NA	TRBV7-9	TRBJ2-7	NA	TGTGCCAGCAGCTTAGTACCTGGAGGGGGTACATCCTACGAGCAGTACTTC	CASSLVPGGGTSYEQYF
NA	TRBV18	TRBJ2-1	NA	TGTGCCAGCTCACCACCGGTGGTAACAGCTCATGAGCAGTTCTTC	CASSPPVVTAHEQFF
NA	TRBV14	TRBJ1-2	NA	TGTGCCAGCAGCGCTCTTGGGGAAAAGAACTATGGCTACACCTTC	CASSALGEKNYGYTF
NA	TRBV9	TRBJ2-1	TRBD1	TGTGCCAGCAGGGATGACAGGGATGTGGAGCAGTTCTTC	CASRDDRDVEQFF
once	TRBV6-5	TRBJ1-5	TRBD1	TGTGCCAGCAGTATAGACAGGGTAAATCAGCCCCAGCATTTT	CASSIDRVNQPQHF
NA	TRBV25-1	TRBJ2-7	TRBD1	TGTGCCAGCAGTGAATATGGACAGGGGGCGTACGAGCAGTACTTC	CASSEYGQGAYEQYF
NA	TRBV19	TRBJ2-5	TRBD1	TGTGCCAGTAGGATGACAGGGGGGGTCCAAGAGACCCAGTACTTC	CASRMTGGVQETQYF
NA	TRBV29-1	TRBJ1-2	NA	TGCAGCGTGCAACCGGGACAAGGCATCTATGGCTACACCTTC	CSVQPGQGIYGYTF
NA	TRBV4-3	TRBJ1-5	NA	TGCGCCAGCAGCCAAGGGGTCCCCGGGACCCCGGGGCCCCAGCATTTT	CASSQGVPGTPGPQHF
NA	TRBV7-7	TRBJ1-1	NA	TGTGCCAGCAGCTTAACGATGAACACTGAAGCTTTCTTT	CASSLTMNTEAFF
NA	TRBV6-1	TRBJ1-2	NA	TGTGCCAGCAGTAGCCGGACAGTAAACTATGGCTACACCTTC	CASSSRTVNYGYTF
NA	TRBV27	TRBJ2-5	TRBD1	TGTGCCAGCAGTCCTACCTCCCTACAGGGGTTAGAGACCCAGTACTTC	CASSPTSLQGLETQYF
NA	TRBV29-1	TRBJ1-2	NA	TGCAGCGTTGAACAAGGAGAAGGCTACACCTTC	CSVEQGEGYTF
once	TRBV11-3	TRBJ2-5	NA	TGTGCCAGCAGCTTAGCTGTTACCCCCCGAGAGACCCAGTACTTC	CASSLAVTPRETQYF
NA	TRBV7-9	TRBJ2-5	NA	TGTGCCAGCAGCTTCCAGGGAGTCCAAGAGACCCAGTACTTC	CASSFQGVQETQYF
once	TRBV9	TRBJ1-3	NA	TGTGCCAGCAGCGTAGGGCCCTCTGGAAACACCATATATTTT	CASSVGPSGNTIYF
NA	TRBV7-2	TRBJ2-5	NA	TGTGCCAGCCAGTACCAAGAGACCCAGTACTTC	CASQYQETQYF
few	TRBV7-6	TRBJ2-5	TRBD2	TGTGCCAGCGGCACAACTAGCGGTATCTTGGCCCAGTACTTC	CASGTTSGILAQYF
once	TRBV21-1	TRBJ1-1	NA	TGTGCCAGCAGCAAAGAGGTCCGGCAGAACACTGAAGCTTTCTTT	CASSKEVRQNTEAFF